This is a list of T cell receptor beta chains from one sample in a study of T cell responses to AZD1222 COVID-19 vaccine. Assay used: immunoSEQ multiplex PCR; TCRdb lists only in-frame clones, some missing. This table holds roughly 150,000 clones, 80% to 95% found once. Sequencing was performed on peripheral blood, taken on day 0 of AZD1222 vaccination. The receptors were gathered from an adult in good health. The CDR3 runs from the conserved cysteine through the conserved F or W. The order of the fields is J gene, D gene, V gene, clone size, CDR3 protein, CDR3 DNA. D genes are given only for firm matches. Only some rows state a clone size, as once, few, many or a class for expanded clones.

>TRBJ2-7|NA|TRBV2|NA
CASSDTGLLTYEQYF
TGTGCCAGCAGTGACACAGGACTTTTGACCTACGAGCAGTACTTC
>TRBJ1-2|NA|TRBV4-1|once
CASSPGSPVGYTF
TGCGCCAGCAGCCCCGGGTCGCCGGTTGGCTACACCTTC
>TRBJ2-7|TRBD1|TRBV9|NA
CASSLDRGLGSSYEQYF
TGTGCCAGCAGCCTCGACAGGGGACTGGGGAGCTCCTACGAGCAGTACTTC
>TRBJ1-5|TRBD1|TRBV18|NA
CASSAPGQGAFGQPQHF
TGTGCCAGCTCCGCCCCGGGACAGGGGGCGTTCGGTCAGCCCCAGCATTTT
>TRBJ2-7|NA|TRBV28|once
CASSLGRYEQYF
TGTGCCAGCAGTTTAGGCAGATACGAGCAGTACTTC
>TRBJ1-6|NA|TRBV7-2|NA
CASSLDSTAVSYNSPLHF
TGTGCCAGCAGCTTAGACAGTACGGCAGTCTCCTATAATTCACCCCTCCACTTT
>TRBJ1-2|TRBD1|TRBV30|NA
CAWSLGDSYGYTF
TGTGCCTGGAGTCTAGGGGACAGCTATGGCTACACCTTC
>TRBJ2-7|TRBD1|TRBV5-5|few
CASSRQGAPEQYF
TGTGCCAGCAGTAGACAGGGAGCGCCCGAGCAGTACTTC
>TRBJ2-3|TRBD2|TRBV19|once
CASSIGGVAGVDQYF
TGTGCCAGTAGTATAGGCGGGGTAGCGGGAGTTGATCAGTATTTT
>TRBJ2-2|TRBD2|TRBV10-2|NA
CASRASGSANTGELFF
TGCGCCAGCAGGGCTAGCGGGAGTGCAAACACCGGGGAGCTGTTTTTT
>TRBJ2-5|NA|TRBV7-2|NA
CASSLVRMETQYF
TGTGCCAGCAGCCTCGTACGTATGGAGACCCAGTACTTC
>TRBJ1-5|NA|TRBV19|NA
CASSIDRGQGIRQPQHF
TGTGCCAGTAGTATAGATCGCGGCCAGGGGATAAGGCAGCCCCAGCATTTT
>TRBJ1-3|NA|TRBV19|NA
CASSNMWATAGNTIYF
TGTGCCAGTAGTAATATGTGGGCAACTGCTGGAAACACCATATATTTT
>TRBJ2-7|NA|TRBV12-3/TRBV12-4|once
CASSLGLAYEQYF
TGTGCCAGCAGCCTCGGTTTAGCCTACGAGCAGTACTTC
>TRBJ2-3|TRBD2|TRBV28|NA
CASSSSGQYTNTQYF
TGTGCCAGCAGTTCTAGCGGGCAATACACAAATACGCAGTATTTT
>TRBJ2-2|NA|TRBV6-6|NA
CASSRFGLRNTGELFF
TGTGCCAGCAGTCGATTTGGACTCAGAAACACCGGGGAGCTGTTTTTT
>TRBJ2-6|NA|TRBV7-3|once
CASSVASGANVLTF
TGTGCCAGCAGCGTGGCGTCTGGGGCCAACGTCCTGACTTTC
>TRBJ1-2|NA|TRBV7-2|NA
CASSFRGDCGYTF
TGTGCCAGCAGCTTTAGGGGTGACTGTGGCTACACCTTC
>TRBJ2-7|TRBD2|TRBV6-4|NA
CASSDASGRNEQYF
TGTGCCAGCAGTGACGCTAGCGGGAGAAACGAGCAGTACTTC
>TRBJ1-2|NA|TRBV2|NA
CASKGGLGGYTF
TGTGCCAGCAAGGGGGGGTTGGGCGGCTACACCTTC
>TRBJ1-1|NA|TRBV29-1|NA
CSAGGDLNTEAFF
TGCAGCGCCGGAGGGGATTTGAACACTGAAGCTTTCTTT
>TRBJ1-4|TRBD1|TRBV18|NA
CASFSGTGGEKLFF
TGTGCCAGCTTCTCCGGGACAGGGGGTGAAAAACTGTTTTTT
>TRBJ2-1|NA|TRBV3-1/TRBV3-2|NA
CASSRGTMGDEQFF
TGTGCCAGCAGCCGCGGGACAATGGGCGATGAGCAGTTCTTC
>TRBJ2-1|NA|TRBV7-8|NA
CASSFGVNNEQFF
TGTGCCAGCAGCTTCGGGGTGAACAATGAGCAGTTCTTC
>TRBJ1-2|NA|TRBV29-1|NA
CSVEVAGGVGYTF
TGCAGCGTTGAAGTAGCGGGGGGTGTAGGCTACACCTTC
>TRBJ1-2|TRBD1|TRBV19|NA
CASWPGTGTPSNYGYTF
TGTGCCAGCTGGCCCGGGACAGGGACCCCTTCCAACTATGGCTACACCTTC
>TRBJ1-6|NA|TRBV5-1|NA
CASSTGQFDNSPLHF
TGCGCCAGCAGTACAGGACAATTCGATAATTCACCCCTCCACTTT
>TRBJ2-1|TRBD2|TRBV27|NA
CASSAGLAGVNEQFF
TGTGCCAGCAGTGCTGGACTAGCGGGAGTCAATGAGCAGTTCTTC
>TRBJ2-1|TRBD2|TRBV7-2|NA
CASSLVAGGYNEQFF
TGTGCCAGCAGCTTAGTAGCGGGAGGGTACAATGAGCAGTTCTTC